The clone carrying this TCR beta chain appeared once. In the original processing: Nucleated cell counts were estimated from reference gene primer amplification. TCRdb's copy holds only in-frame clones and misses some; the assay was immunoSEQ multiplex PCR. V, J and clone size derive from that table, while D and trimming were established from the DNA sequence. The sample lists 100,000 to 120,000 clones, about four fifths seen once, with approximately 15% in the top ten. This CDR3 spans 11 amino acids. Germline trimming cut 1 base from V and 12 bases from J; bases unmatched to any gene: 5. Germline V CDR1 and CDR2: DFQATT, SNEGSKA (reference sequence). The source of the sample is a study of blood T cell repertoires in COVID-19. Study-level information: Acute and convalescent COVID-19 specimens originated in the United States, Italy and Spain. PBMCs, B-cell-depleted T cells, or T cells provided the cDNA or gDNA that made up the material.

V gene TRBV20-1 combines with J gene TRBJ2-7, with 8 bases lining up with TRBD1. This clonotype originated in a woman at least 80 years old with acute or convalescent COVID-19. Sequenced input: peripheral blood. This CDR3 is CSARVATGVYF. The CDR3 DNA reads TGCAGTGCTAGAGTGGCGACAGGGGTGTACTTC.